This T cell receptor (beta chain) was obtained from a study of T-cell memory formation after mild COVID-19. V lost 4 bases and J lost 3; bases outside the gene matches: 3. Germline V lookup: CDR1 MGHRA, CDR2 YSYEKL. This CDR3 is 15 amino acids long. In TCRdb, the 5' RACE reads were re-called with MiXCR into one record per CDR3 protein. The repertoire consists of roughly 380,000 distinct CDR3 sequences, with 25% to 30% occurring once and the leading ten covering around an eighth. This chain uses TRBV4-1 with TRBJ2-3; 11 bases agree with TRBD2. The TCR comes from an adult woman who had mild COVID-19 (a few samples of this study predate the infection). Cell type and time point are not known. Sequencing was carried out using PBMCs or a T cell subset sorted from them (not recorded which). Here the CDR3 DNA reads TGCGCCAGCAGCCCTTCTAGCGGGGGGACAGATACGCAGTATTTT. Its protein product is CASSPSSGGTDTQYF.